The 30 T cell receptor beta chains presented below share a single source sample, sequenced in a study of blood T cell repertoires in COVID-19. Generated by immunoSEQ multiplex PCR, the TCRdb table keeps only in-frame clones and is missing some. Here the sample spans fewer than 500,000 clones, around 90% being singletons. The source material was PBMCs or T cells enriched from blood (not recorded which). The receptor set was obtained from a young woman who had recovered from COVID-19.

The rearrangement uses TRBV25-1 and TRBJ1-2; no clear D. Deletions cut 4 bases from V and 8 bases from J, with 11 bases between. Germline-derived CDR1 and CDR2 are MGHDK and SYGVNS. CDR3 length: 12 amino acids. DNA of the CDR3: TGTGCCAGCAGTGGGCCACAGCTGGGCTACACCTTC. Amino acids: CASSGPQLGYTF.

This clone appeared once. The chain has TRBV11-2 and TRBJ2-1; no firm D call. V was cut by 5 bases and J by 4 bases, with 9 bases left in between. CDR1 is SGHAT, CDR2 FQNNGV, per germline. CDR3 size: 13 residues. As DNA, the CDR3 is TGTGCCAGCAGCCAAGCCTTATACAATGAGCAGTTCTTC. This encodes CASSQALYNEQFF.

This clone turned up a few times. This chain links TRBV30 with TRBJ2-7; 8 nucleotides align to TRBD2. Germline CDR1 GTSNPN, CDR2 SVGIG (reference sequence). The CDR3 extends over 14 amino acids. Trimming cost V 3 bases and J 0 bases; bases outside gene matches: 4. The CDR3 sequence: CAWSGGGNSYEQYF. CDR3 nucleotide sequence: TGTGCCTGGAGCGGGGGGGGTAACTCCTACGAGCAGTACTTC.

This clone came up once. The rearrangement joins TRBV7-9 to TRBJ1-3; no definite D call. This CDR3 has 14 residues. V was trimmed by 2 bases and J by 4 bases, leaving 9 bases between them. CDR1 is SEHNR, CDR2 FQNEAQ, per germline (reference sequence). Here the CDR3 reads CASSLHSGGNTIYF. CDR3 sequence (DNA): TGTGCCAGCAGCTTACACTCGGGAGGAAACACCATATATTTT.

CDR3 coding DNA: TGTGCCAGCTCCCCGGGAGGGGCGAACACCATATATTTT. Residues: CASSPGGANTIYF. V is TRBV18 and J is TRBJ1-3; possible D gene TRBD1, 5 bases. V was pared by 6 bases and J by 7 bases, with 13 bases between. Germline-derived CDR1 and CDR2 are KGHSH and LQKENI. The CDR3 runs to 13 residues.

The rearrangement links TRBV6-5 to TRBJ1-1; maybe TRBD1 (6 bases). Germline CDR1 and CDR2: MNHEY and SVGAGI. Trimming pared 4 bases from V and 2 bases from J, leaving 8 bases between. This CDR3 region has 13 residues. CDR3 sequence: CASSLQGNTEAFF. CDR3 DNA: TGTGCCAGCAGTTTACAGGGAAACACTGAAGCTTTCTTT.

To note about this clone: Other DNA sequences in this sample translate to the same CDR3. The J gene is TRBJ1-1, the V gene TRBV18; no clear D. Germline assignment: CDR1 KGHSH and CDR2 LQKENI. The CDR3 has 14 residues. V lost 0 bases and J 1 base, leaving 6 bases between the germline ends. CDR3 DNA sequence: TGTGCCAGCTCACCACCCCCAGGGAACACTGAAGCTTTCTTT. Protein sequence: CASSPPPGNTEAFF.

The chain carries TRBV5-1 and TRBJ1-6; D not resolved. The CDR3 contains 15 residues. Germline V gene data show CDR1 as SGHRS and CDR2 as YFSETQ. Trimming removed 8 bases from V and 1 base from J, with 13 bases in between. The CDR3, as DNA: TGCGCCAGTAGCCGCGGGGAGTCCTATAATTCACCCCTCCACTTT. It is translated as CASSRGESYNSPLHF. The full variable domain, its missing parts supplied by reference TRBV5-1 and TRBJ1-6, is KAGVTQTPRYLIKTRGQQVTLSCSPISGHRSVSWYQQTPGQGLQFLFEYFSETQRNKGNFPGRFSGRQFSNSRSEMNVSTLELGDSALYLCASSRGESYNSPLHFGNGTRLTVT.

The table lists this clone with a few counts. The chain employs TRBV19 and TRBJ1-4, with TRBD1 identical over 9 bases. The germline CDR1 and CDR2 sequences are LNHDA and SQIVND (reference sequence). Trimming at V came to 5 bases and at J to 7 bases, leaving 8 bases not matched to a gene. The CDR3 loop spans 15 amino acids. As DNA, the CDR3 is TGTGCCAGTAGTCCTTATGGGACAGGGCCTGAAAAACTGTTTTTT. Its translation is CASSPYGTGPEKLFF. Supplemented by reference TRBV19 and TRBJ1-4, the full variable domain reads DGGITQSPKYLFRKEGQNVTLSCEQNLNHDAMYWYRQDPGQGLRLIYYSQIVNDFQKGDIAEGYSVSREKKESFPLTVTSAQKNPTAFYLCASSPYGTGPEKLFFGSGTQLSVL.

This clone has just one count. The rearrangement links TRBV4-2 to TRBJ1-1; the D gene is possibly TRBD1 (6 bases). V lost 4 bases, J lost 11 bases, and 23 bases lay in between. The CDR3 is made up of 15 amino acids. Germline V CDR1 and CDR2: LGHNA, YNFKEQ. The CDR3 DNA is TGTGCCAGCAGCCCTATACCGACAGGTCCCGTTGGGGCTTTCTTT. This sequence encodes CASSPIPTGPVGAFF.

V gene TRBV5-1 combines with J gene TRBJ1-2; the D is unclear. The CDR3 has 12 residues. V lost 5 bases and J 4 bases, leaving 9 bases between the germline ends. Germline lookup yields CDR1 SGHRS and CDR2 YFSETQ. Here the CDR3 reads CASRGSFYGYTF. The CDR3 DNA reads TGCGCCAGCAGGGGGAGCTTCTATGGCTACACCTTC.

V gene TRBV7-6 combines with J gene TRBJ2-1; D possibly corresponds to TRBD1 (6 bases). The CDR3 spans 16 residues. The germline gives CDR1 SGHVS, CDR2 FNYEAQ. The ends were cut back, 4 bases at V and 0 bases at J, with 13 bases in the middle. The chain's CDR3 is CASSSPTGSSYNEQFF. The CDR3 DNA is TGTGCCAGCAGCTCCCCCACAGGGAGCTCCTACAATGAGCAGTTCTTC.

The CDR3 region has the DNA TGTGCCAGCAGTCCCCCAGGGTTAACCTACGAGCAGTACTTC. This encodes CASSPPGLTYEQYF. The gene calls are TRBV28 and TRBJ2-7; tentatively, D is TRBD1 (5 bases). CDR1 is MDHEN, CDR2 SYDVKM, per germline. CDR3 length: 14 amino acids. Deletions cut 5 bases from V and 2 bases from J, with 13 bases between.

The chain employs TRBV12-3 or TRBV12-4 and TRBJ1-3, with TRBD1 as a possible D gene (5 bases). The CDR3 has 12 residues. The CDR3 DNA reads TGTGCTTCGACAGACCTCGGAAACACCATATATTTT. It translates to CASTDLGNTIYF.

The J gene is TRBJ1-3, the V gene TRBV5-1; no definite D call. The CDR3 runs 15 residues. With 0 bases removed from V and 0 bases from J, the gap between germline ends came to 7 bases. Germline CDR1 and CDR2: SGHRS and YFSETQ. CDR3 coding DNA: TGCGCCAGCAGCTTGGACTGGAGCTCTGGAAACACCATATATTTT. Amino acid sequence: CASSLDWSSGNTIYF. The variable domain in full, completed from reference TRBV5-1 and TRBJ1-3, reads KAGVTQTPRYLIKTRGQQVTLSCSPISGHRSVSWYQQTPGQGLQFLFEYFSETQRNKGNFPGRFSGRQFSNSRSEMNVSTLELGDSALYLCASSLDWSSGNTIYFGEGSWLTVV.

This clone was detected once. Additional DNA sequences in this sample encode the identical CDR3. V gene TRBV18 combines with J gene TRBJ1-2, with D tentatively TRBD1 (6 bases). Trimming removed 3 bases at V and 2 bases at J, with 10 bases between. The CDR3 runs to 14 residues. Germline-derived CDR1 and CDR2 are KGHSH and LQKENI. This CDR3 reads CASSPPGQNYGYTF. CDR3 coding DNA: TGTGCCAGCTCACCCCCAGGACAGAACTATGGCTACACCTTC.

The CDR3 is CASSLATGANVLTF. Here the CDR3 DNA reads TGTGCCAGCAGTCTAGCAACTGGGGCCAACGTCCTGACTTTC. The chain is built from TRBV7-9 and TRBJ2-6, with a possible D match to TRBD2 (5 bases). Germline V CDR1 and CDR2: SEHNR, FQNEAQ (reference sequence). The length of the CDR3 is 14 residues. The V and J ends lost 6 bases and 2 bases respectively, with 8 bases between them.

The gene calls are TRBV7-9 and TRBJ1-1; D remains ambiguous. This CDR3 comprises 10 residues. Trimming stripped 5 bases from V and 5 bases from J, with 3 bases between. Germline assignment: CDR1 SEHNR and CDR2 FQNEAQ (reference sequence). CDR3 sequence: CASSLTEAFF. CDR3 nucleotides: TGTGCCAGCAGCCTAACTGAAGCTTTCTTT.

This clone came up once. The J gene is TRBJ2-7, the V gene TRBV7-2; TRBD2 agrees at 12 bases. Germline lookup yields CDR1 SGHTA and CDR2 FQGNSA. The junction had 8 bases not matched to a gene; V was cut back by 4 bases and J by 7 bases. The CDR3 consists of 15 residues. The CDR3 DNA reads TGTGCCAGCAGCTCCCCGACTAGCGGGGGAATGGAGCAGTACTTC. Protein: CASSSPTSGGMEQYF.

This clone was seen only a few times. The genes are TRBV19 and TRBJ1-4; D unclear. Per germline, CDR1 LNHDA and CDR2 SQIVND (reference sequence). The V end lost 4 bases, the J end lost 3 bases, and 6 bases lay between the germline ends. The CDR3 is made up of 13 amino acids. The CDR3 region is CASSTSPNEKLFF. The CDR3 nucleotides read TGTGCCAGTAGTACGTCCCCTAATGAAAAACTGTTTTTT.

The chain carries TRBV25-1 and TRBJ2-3; 12 nucleotides line up with TRBD2. The J segment lost 1 base and the V segment lost 5 bases, leaving 4 bases of the junction unmatched. The CDR3 covers 16 residues. Germline assignment: CDR1 MGHDK and CDR2 SYGVNS. The CDR3 sequence is CASSTSGGQRTDTQYF. The CDR3 DNA reads as TGTGCCAGCAGTACTAGCGGGGGGCAACGCACAGATACGCAGTATTTT.

The J gene is TRBJ2-2, the V gene TRBV5-4; D is possibly TRBD1 (5 bases). V shed 0 bases and J shed 6 bases, with 12 bases lying between them. CDR3 length: 15 residues. CDR1 is SGHNT, CDR2 YYREEE, per germline (reference sequence). CDR3 sequence (DNA): TGTGCCAGCAGCTTGGGTTGGCAGGGTGCCGGGGAGCTGTTTTTT. Residues: CASSLGWQGAGELFF.

The chain has TRBV28 and TRBJ2-7, with 7 bases matching TRBD1. Losses at the gene ends were 8 bases for V and 1 base for J; bases not matched to a gene: 2. CDR3 length equals 12 residues. The germline CDR1 and CDR2 sequences are MDHEN and SYDVKM. CDR3 nucleotides: TGTGCCAGCGGACAGGTTTCCTACGAGCAGTACTTC. Translation: CASGQVSYEQYF. The full variable domain, with the rest looked up from reference TRBV28 and TRBJ2-7, is DVKVTQSSRYLVKRTGEKVFLECVQDMDHENMFWYRQDPGLGLRLIYFSYDVKMKEKGDIPEGYSVSREKKERFSLILESASTNQTSMYLCASGQVSYEQYFGPGTRLTVT.

J is TRBJ2-5 and V is TRBV6-5; possible D gene TRBD1, 6 bases. Germline V gives CDR1 MNHEY, CDR2 SVGAGI. CDR3 length: 15 amino acids. With 5 bases removed from V and 0 bases from J, the gap between germline ends came to 13 bases. For the CDR3, the DNA is TGTGCCAGCAGTATAGGGACATTGTACCAAGAGACCCAGTACTTC. This codes for CASSIGTLYQETQYF.

The chain is built from TRBV7-2 and TRBJ1-6; a weak D match, TRBD1 (6 bases). The ends were cut back, 1 base at V and 8 bases at J, with 9 bases in the middle. The CDR3 length is 14 residues. Per the germline V gene, CDR1 is SGHTA and CDR2 is FQGNSA. The chain's CDR3 is CASSLGAGDSPLHF. CDR3 DNA sequence: TGTGCCAGCAGCTTAGGGGCAGGGGATTCACCCCTCCACTTT. Based on the CDR3 plus reference TRBV7-2 and TRBJ1-6, the full variable domain is GAGVSQSPSNKVTEKGKDVELRCDPISGHTALYWYRQSLGQGLEFLIYFQGNSAPDKSGLPSDRFSAERTGGSVSTLTIQRTQQEDSAVYLCASSLGAGDSPLHFGNGTRLTVT.

The V call is TRBV4-1, the J call TRBJ1-3; weak D call: TRBD1 (5 bases). V lost 4 bases and J 0 bases, leaving 16 bases between the germline ends. Germline V gene sequence: CDR1 MGHRA, CDR2 YSYEKL. CDR3 length equals 17 residues. CDR3: CASSPLGTSNSGNTIYF. DNA for the CDR3: TGCGCCAGCAGCCCTCTAGGGACTTCTAACTCTGGAAACACCATATATTTT.

The chain uses TRBV5-1 and TRBJ2-7, with D possibly being TRBD2 (6 bases). Looked up from germline, CDR1 is SGHRS and CDR2 is YFSETQ. V was trimmed by 4 bases and J by 3 bases, leaving 14 bases between them. This CDR3 is 14 amino acids long. CDR3 bases: TGCGCCAGCAGCCGCGGGACGGATAACTACGAGCAGTACTTC. It specifies CASSRGTDNYEQYF. Filled out from reference TRBV5-1 and TRBJ2-7, the complete variable domain reads KAGVTQTPRYLIKTRGQQVTLSCSPISGHRSVSWYQQTPGQGLQFLFEYFSETQRNKGNFPGRFSGRQFSNSRSEMNVSTLELGDSALYLCASSRGTDNYEQYFGPGTRLTVT.

The chain carries TRBV6-5 and TRBJ2-2; 8 bases line up with TRBD2. The CDR3 runs 16 residues. V was pared by 0 bases and J by 6 bases, with 6 bases of the junction left unmatched. In germline, CDR1 is MNHEY, CDR2 SVGAGI. CDR3 DNA sequence: TGTGCCAGCAGTTACTCCAACGGACTAGCCCCCGGGGAGCTGTTTTTT. It translates to CASSYSNGLAPGELFF.

This sequence joins TRBV30 and TRBJ1-2, with D unclear. The CDR3 length is 12 residues. The V gene lost 2 bases and the J gene lost 3 bases, with 7 bases spanning the gap. The germline gives CDR1 GTSNPN, CDR2 SVGIG (reference sequence). CDR3 coding DNA: TGTGCCTGGAGTACAGAAGACTATGGCTACACCTTC. Its protein is CAWSTEDYGYTF.

V and J are TRBV6-6 and TRBJ1-2; 8 positions match TRBD1. The CDR3 is 17 residues long. Germline CDR1 MNHNY, CDR2 SVGAGI (reference sequence). V lost 5 bases and J lost 0; bases outside the gene matches: 11. The CDR3 protein is CASSPLDREGSNYGYTF. CDR3 sequence (DNA): TGTGCCAGCAGTCCCCTGGACAGGGAAGGATCTAACTATGGCTACACCTTC.